Presented here are 10 T cell receptor beta chains from one specimen sequenced in a study of T cells in tumors after PD-1 blockade. TCRdb's copy holds only in-frame clones and misses some; the assay was immunoSEQ multiplex PCR. This sample has 10,000 to 15,000 clones, with roughly three fifths found just once. The sample here was tumor tissue, taken before anti-PD-1 treatment. The receptors derive from a human donor with cutaneous squamous cell carcinoma.

This chain links TRBV6-2 or TRBV6-3 with TRBJ1-2, with 7 positions matching TRBD1. The CDR3 loop spans 16 amino acids. Per the germline V gene, CDR1 is MNHEY and CDR2 is SVGEGT. The ends lost 2 bases at V and 1 base at J; junction bases unmatched: 7. CDR3 sequence reads: CASSYQNRGFNYGYTF. The DNA of the CDR3 is TGTGCCAGCAGTTACCAAAACAGGGGATTTAACTATGGCTACACCTTC.

This clone was found a few times. The genes are TRBV7-6 and TRBJ1-1, with TRBD1 matching over 10 bases. J lost 4 bases, V lost 4 bases, and 6 bases had no gene match. The CDR3 sequence is 15 residues long. CDR1 is SGHVS, CDR2 FNYEAQ, per germline. CDR3 bases: TGTGCCAGCAGCTCCCGGACAGGGGGAGGCACTGAAGCTTTCTTT. It specifies CASSSRTGGGTEAFF.

The genes are TRBV14 and TRBJ1-2, with no clear D. Germline-derived CDR1 and CDR2 are SGHDN and FVKESK. The CDR3 extends over 13 amino acids. V was pared by 1 base and J by 8 bases, with 11 bases between. The CDR3 region is CASSQVTGRGYTF. The CDR3 DNA is TGTGCCAGCAGCCAAGTTACCGGCAGGGGCTACACCTTC.

The V gene is TRBV4-2, the J gene TRBJ2-3; D is ambiguous. Looked up from germline, CDR1 is LGHNA and CDR2 is YNFKEQ. The CDR3 sequence is 13 residues long. The V gene lost 8 bases and the J gene lost 2 bases, with 11 bases spanning the gap. The DNA of the CDR3 is TGTGCCAGCGGTCCATCGCACACAGATACGCAGTATTTT. It yields the protein CASGPSHTDTQYF.

This clone was detected only a few times. The V gene is TRBV19, the J gene TRBJ1-5, with D unclear. The germline V gene has CDR1 LNHDA and CDR2 SQIVND (reference sequence). The V end lost 0 bases, the J end lost 9 bases, and 12 bases lay between the germline ends. There are 14 residues in the CDR3. The CDR3 bases are TGTGCCAGTAGTATAGACCCCTTAGGGCGGCCCCAGCATTTT. Translated: CASSIDPLGRPQHF.

The V call is TRBV24-1, the J call TRBJ2-7; TRBD1 is a possible D gene (6 bases). Trimming took 4 bases from V and 5 from J, leaving 11 bases between them. CDR1 and CDR2 (germline): KGHDR, SFDVKD. This CDR3 is built from 13 residues. The CDR3 nucleotides read TGTGCCACCAGTGACTCAGGGGCACACGAGCAGTACTTC. Protein product: CATSDSGAHEQYF.

The chain employs TRBV18 and TRBJ2-3; D is possibly TRBD2 (7 bases). V dropped 2 bases and J dropped 1 base, with 13 bases sitting between them. CDR1 is KGHSH, CDR2 LQKENI, per germline. This CDR3 region has 16 residues. The CDR3 DNA reads TGTGCCAGCTCACCAGGGGCGGGGGCCGGCACAGATACGCAGTATTTT. Translation: CASSPGAGAGTDTQYF. The full variable domain, rest sourced from reference TRBV18 and TRBJ2-3, is NAGVMQNPRHLVRRRGQEARLRCSPMKGHSHVYWYRQLPEEGLKFMVYLQKENIIDESGMPKERFSAEFPKEGPSILRIQQVVRGDSAAYFCASSPGAGAGTDTQYFGPGTRLTVL.

In regard to this clone: Relative to the germline gene, one junction end is altered; a read error may explain this. J is TRBJ2-3 and V is TRBV7-7, with 8 positions matching TRBD2. The CDR3 is 16 residues long. Germline-derived CDR1 and CDR2 are SSHAT and FNYEAQ (reference sequence). The CDR3 loop reads CASSLRPGTRGDTQYF. The CDR3 coding sequence is TGTGCTAGCAGCTTACGTCCCGGGACTAGGGGAGATACGCAGTATTTT.

This clone was detected a few times. This chain joins TRBV7-2 and TRBJ2-4, with 10 positions matching TRBD2. The CDR3 is made up of 17 amino acids. After removal of 5 bases from V and 6 bases from J, the junction contained 13 bases not matched to a gene. Germline lookup yields CDR1 SGHTA and CDR2 FQGNSA. The CDR3 nucleotides are TGTGCCAGCAGCCCCAGGGCTAGCGGGAGCAATGGAAACATTCAGTACTTC. Translating it yields CASSPRASGSNGNIQYF.

The rearrangement joins TRBV12-3 or TRBV12-4 to TRBJ2-3, with D uncertain. The length of the CDR3 is 13 residues. The V gene lost 11 bases and the J gene lost 2 bases, with 14 bases spanning the gap. The CDR3 bases are TGTGCCCAGCAACATCTGAACACAGATACGCAGTATTTT. Amino acids: CAQQHLNTDTQYF.